The clone carrying this T cell receptor (beta chain) was seen more than once but under ten times. The antigen remains unidentified. This sample is drawn from a study of OX40 agonist ivuxolimab in advanced cancers. Study in general: Those treated in dose escalation had hepatocellular carcinoma, melanoma, renal cell cancer or head and neck cancer.

Findings of the study overall: Normalized T-cell clonal expansion was also low in some nonresponders. Researchers report that CD8+ T cells had, on average, more expanded clones than CD4+.

Blood sampling took place at baseline, cycle 4 day 1, and cycle 7 day 1. Libraries were prepared by immunoSEQ multiplex PCR; TCRdb keeps only in-frame clonotypes and omits some of them. Altogether about 20,000 clones are present, approximately 70% being singletons, with the ten largest covering about a fifth. The ends lost 2 bases at V and 4 bases at J; junction bases unmatched: 4. There are 15 residues in the CDR3. The germline V gene has CDR1 SNHLY and CDR2 FYNNEI. This chain connects TRBV2 to TRBJ2-7; 11 nucleotides match TRBD1. Material: CD4+ or CD8+ T cells sorted from blood, obtained in a trial of the OX40 agonist ivuxolimab. The receptor was isolated from an adult with an advanced solid tumor such as melanoma, head and neck, liver or kidney cancer. For the CDR3, the DNA is TGTGCCAGCAGTGAACGGACAGGGGGCATGTACGAGCAGTACTTC. Translation gives CASSERTGGMYEQYF.